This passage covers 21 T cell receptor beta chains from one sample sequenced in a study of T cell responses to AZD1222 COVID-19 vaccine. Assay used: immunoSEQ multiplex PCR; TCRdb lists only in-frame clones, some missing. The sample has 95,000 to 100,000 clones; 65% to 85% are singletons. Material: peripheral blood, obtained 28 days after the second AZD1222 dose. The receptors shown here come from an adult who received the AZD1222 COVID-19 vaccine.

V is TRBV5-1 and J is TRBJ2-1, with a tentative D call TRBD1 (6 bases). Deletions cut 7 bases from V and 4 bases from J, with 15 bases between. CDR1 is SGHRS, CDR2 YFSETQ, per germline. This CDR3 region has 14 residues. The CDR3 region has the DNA TGCGCCAGCCGAAGGGGGTTTGGGTACAATGAGCAGTTCTTC. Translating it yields CASRRGFGYNEQFF.

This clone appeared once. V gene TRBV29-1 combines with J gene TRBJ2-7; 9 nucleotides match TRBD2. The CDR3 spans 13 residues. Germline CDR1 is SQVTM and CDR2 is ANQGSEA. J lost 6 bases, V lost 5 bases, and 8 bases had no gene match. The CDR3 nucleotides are TGCAGCGTTTCGCCGACACTAGCGGGCGAGCAGTACTTC. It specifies CSVSPTLAGEQYF.

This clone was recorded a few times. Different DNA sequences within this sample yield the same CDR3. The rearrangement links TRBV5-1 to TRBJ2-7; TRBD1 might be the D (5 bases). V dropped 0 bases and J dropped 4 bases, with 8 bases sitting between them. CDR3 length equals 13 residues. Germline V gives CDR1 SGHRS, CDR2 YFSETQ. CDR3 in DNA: TGCGCCAGCAGCTTGGACAGGTTGTACGAGCAGTACTTC. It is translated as CASSLDRLYEQYF.

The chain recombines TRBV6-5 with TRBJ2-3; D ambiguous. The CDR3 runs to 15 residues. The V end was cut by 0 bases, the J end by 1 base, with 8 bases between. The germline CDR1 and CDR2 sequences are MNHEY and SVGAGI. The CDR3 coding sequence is TGTGCCAGCAGTTACTCTGGCACCGGCACAGATACGCAGTATTTT. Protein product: CASSYSGTGTDTQYF.

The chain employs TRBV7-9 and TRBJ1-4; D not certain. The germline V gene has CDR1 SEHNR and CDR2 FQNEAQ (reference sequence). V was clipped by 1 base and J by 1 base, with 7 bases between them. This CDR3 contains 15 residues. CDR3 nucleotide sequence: TGTGCCAGCAGCTTAGGAGGGATAACTAATGAAAAACTGTTTTTT. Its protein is CASSLGGITNEKLFF.

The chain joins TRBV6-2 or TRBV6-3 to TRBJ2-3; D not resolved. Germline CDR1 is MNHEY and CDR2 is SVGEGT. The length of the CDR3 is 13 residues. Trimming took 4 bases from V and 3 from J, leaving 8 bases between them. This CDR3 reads CASSFRMTDTQYF. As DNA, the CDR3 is TGTGCCAGCAGTTTTCGGATGACAGATACGCAGTATTTT.

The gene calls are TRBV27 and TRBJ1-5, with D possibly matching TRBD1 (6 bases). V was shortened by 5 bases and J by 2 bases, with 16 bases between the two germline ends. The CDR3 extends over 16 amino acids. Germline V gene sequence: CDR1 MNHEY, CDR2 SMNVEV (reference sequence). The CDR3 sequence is CASSPSRGERNQPQHF. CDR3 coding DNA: TGTGCCAGCAGTCCCTCGAGGGGGGAACGCAATCAGCCCCAGCATTTT.

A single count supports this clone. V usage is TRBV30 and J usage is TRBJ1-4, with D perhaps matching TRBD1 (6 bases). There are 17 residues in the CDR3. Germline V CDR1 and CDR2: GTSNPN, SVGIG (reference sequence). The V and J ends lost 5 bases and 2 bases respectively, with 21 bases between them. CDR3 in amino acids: CAWAGVQVARTNEKLFF. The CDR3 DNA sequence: TGTGCCTGGGCAGGGGTTCAGGTCGCTCGTACTAATGAAAAACTGTTTTTT.

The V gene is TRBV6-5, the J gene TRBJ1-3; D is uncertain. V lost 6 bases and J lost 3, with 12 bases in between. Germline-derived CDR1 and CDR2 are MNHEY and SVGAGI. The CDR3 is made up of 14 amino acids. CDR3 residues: CASSGQGYGNTIYF. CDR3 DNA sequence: TGTGCCAGCAGCGGGCAAGGGTATGGAAACACCATATATTTT.

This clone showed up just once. DNA of the CDR3: TGCGCCAGCTTTCCGGGACAGGGACAGAACCTTGAAGCTTTCTTT. Its translation: CASFPGQGQNLEAFF. The rearrangement links TRBV5-1 to TRBJ1-1; TRBD1 matches 9 bases. V dropped 7 bases and J dropped 7; count of bases not matched to a gene: 14. In germline, CDR1 is SGHRS, CDR2 YFSETQ. The CDR3 covers 15 residues. Using reference TRBV5-1 and TRBJ1-1 for the parts outside the CDR3, the full variable domain is KAGVTQTPRYLIKTRGQQVTLSCSPISGHRSVSWYQQTPGQGLQFLFEYFSETQRNKGNFPGRFSGRQFSNSRSEMNVSTLELGDSALYLCASFPGQGQNLEAFFGQGTRLTVV.

CDR3 nucleotides: TGTGCCAGCAGTTGGGGACAGGGCGGTAACTATGGCTACACCTTC. Protein sequence: CASSWGQGGNYGYTF. The V gene is TRBV6-5, the J gene TRBJ1-2; 9 positions match TRBD1. This CDR3 comprises 15 residues. Germline V gene sequence: CDR1 MNHEY, CDR2 SVGAGI. V lost 4 bases to trimming and J lost 1 base; unmatched junction nucleotides: 4.

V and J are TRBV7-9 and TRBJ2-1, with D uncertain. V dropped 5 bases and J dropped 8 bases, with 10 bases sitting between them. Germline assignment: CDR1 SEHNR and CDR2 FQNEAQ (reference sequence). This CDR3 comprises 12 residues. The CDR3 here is CASSKSSDEQFF. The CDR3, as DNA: TGTGCCAGCAGCAAGTCATCTGATGAGCAGTTCTTC.

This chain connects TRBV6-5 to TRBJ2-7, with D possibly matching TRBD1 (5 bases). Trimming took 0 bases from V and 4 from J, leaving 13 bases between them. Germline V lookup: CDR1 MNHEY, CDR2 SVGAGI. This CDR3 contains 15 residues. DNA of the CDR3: TGTGCCAGCAGTTACTCGGTAGGGGCTCTTTACGAGCAGTACTTC. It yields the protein CASSYSVGALYEQYF.

The CDR3 here is CASSISGRGLAGYQETQYF. The CDR3 coding sequence is TGTGCCAGCAGCATCTCGGGGCGGGGGCTAGCGGGGTACCAAGAGACCCAGTACTTC. V usage is TRBV7-2 and J usage is TRBJ2-5, with TRBD2 identical over 9 bases. Looked up from germline, CDR1 is SGHTA and CDR2 is FQGNSA. CDR3 length: 19 amino acids. J gave up 0 bases and V 5 bases, and 16 bases lay outside the gene matches.

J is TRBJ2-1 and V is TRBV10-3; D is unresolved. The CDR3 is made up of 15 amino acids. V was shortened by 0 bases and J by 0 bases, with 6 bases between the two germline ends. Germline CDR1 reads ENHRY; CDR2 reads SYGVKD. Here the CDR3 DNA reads TGTGCCATCAGTGAGTCTTTGAGCTCCTACAATGAGCAGTTCTTC. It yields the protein CAISESLSSYNEQFF.

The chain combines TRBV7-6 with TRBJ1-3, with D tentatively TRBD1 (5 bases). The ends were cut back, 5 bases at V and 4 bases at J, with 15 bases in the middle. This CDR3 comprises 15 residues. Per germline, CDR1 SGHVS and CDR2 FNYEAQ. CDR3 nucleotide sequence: TGTGCCAGCAGCCTCCAAGCCAGGGAGGGAAACACCATATATTTT. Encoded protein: CASSLQAREGNTIYF.

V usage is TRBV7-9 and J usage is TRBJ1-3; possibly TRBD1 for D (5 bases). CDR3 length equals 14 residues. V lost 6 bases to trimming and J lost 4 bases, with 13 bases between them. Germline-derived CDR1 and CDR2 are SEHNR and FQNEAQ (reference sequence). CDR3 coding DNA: TGTGCCAGCAGTCGACCGGGGGGAGGAAACACCATATATTTT. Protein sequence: CASSRPGGGNTIYF. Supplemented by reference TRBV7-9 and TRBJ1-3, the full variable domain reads DTGVSQNPRHKITKRGQNVTFRCDPISEHNRLYWYRQTLGQGPEFLTYFQNEAQLEKSRLLSDRFSAERPKGSFSTLEIQRTEQGDSAMYLCASSRPGGGNTIYFGEGSWLTVV.

The CDR3 DNA follows: TGCAGTGCTCCGACAGTCCACGAGCAGTACTTC. Translated, it gives CSAPTVHEQYF. The chain is built from TRBV20-1 and TRBJ2-7, with a weak D call TRBD1 (5 bases). This CDR3 is 11 amino acids long. V was shortened by 5 bases and J by 5 bases, with 10 bases between the two germline ends. Germline-derived CDR1 and CDR2 are DFQATT and SNEGSKA (reference sequence).

CDR3 sequence reads: CASSYPRGLSGAPPYYEQYF. CDR3 nucleotide sequence: TGTGCCAGCAGTTACCCGAGGGGACTAAGCGGGGCCCCACCCTACTACGAGCAGTACTTC. The V and J genes are TRBV6-2 or TRBV6-3 and TRBJ2-7; 7 positions agree with TRBD2. Trimming at V came to 2 bases and at J to 3 bases, leaving 22 bases not matched to a gene. There are 20 residues in the CDR3. Germline V CDR1 and CDR2: MNHEY, SVGEGT.

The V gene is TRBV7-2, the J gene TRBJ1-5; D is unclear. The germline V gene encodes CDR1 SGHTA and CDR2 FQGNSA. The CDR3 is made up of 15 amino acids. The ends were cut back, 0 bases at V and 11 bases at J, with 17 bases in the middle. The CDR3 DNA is TGTGCCAGCAGCTTAGCTAGGCCAGGCCCTGAGGCCCAGCATTTT. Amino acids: CASSLARPGPEAQHF.

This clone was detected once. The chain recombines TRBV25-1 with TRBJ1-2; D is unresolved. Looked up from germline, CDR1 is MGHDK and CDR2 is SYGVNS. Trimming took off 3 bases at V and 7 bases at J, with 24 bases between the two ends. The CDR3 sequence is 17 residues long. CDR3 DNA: TGTGCCAGCAGTGACCACCTAACAGCAAAAGGACTTGGTGGCTACACCTTC. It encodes CASSDHLTAKGLGGYTF.